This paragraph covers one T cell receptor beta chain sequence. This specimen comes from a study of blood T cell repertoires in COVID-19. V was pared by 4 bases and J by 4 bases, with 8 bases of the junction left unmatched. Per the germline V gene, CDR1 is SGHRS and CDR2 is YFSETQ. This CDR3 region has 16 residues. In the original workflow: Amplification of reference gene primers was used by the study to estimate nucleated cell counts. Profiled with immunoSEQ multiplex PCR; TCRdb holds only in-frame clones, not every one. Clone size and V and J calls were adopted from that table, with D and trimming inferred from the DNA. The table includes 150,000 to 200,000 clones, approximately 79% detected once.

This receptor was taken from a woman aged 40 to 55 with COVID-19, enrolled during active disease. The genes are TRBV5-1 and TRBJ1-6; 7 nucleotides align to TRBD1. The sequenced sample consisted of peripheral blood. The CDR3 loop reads CASSLDRAQYNSPLHF. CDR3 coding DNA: TGCGCCAGCAGCCTAGACAGGGCCCAGTATAATTCACCCCTCCACTTT.